The sequence of this T cell receptor beta chain was determined in a study of cytomegalovirus exposure and HLA in healthy donors. Background on the study: Inside one of the first data releases sat around 85 million unique TCRs taken from HLA-typed donors. General study points: The classifier was said to identify cytomegalovirus status with high specificity and sensitivity.

Unrecorded immune exposures were likely, despite nominal health at sampling. The PCR contained 60 Vbeta and 13 Jbeta primers. As handled by the study authors: In a later analysis, of around 80 million unique beta chains, roughly 9.9 million appeared in at least two donors. Data came from immunoSEQ multiplex PCR; TCRdb stores just in-frame clones and leaves some out. From that table come the V and J calls and clone size; the DNA was used to work out D and trimming. This sample carries 100,000 to 150,000 clones, 65% to 90% of them seen once, and the ten largest clones take 0.6% to 0.7%. Regarding this clone: Its antigen is as yet unknown.

Trimming stripped 1 base from V and 10 bases from J, with 4 bases between. Germline CDR1 is PRHDT and CDR2 is FYEKMQ (reference sequence). This CDR3 is 10 amino acids long. The sequencing sample was made of PBMCs. This sequence joins TRBV13 and TRBJ1-2; D gene ambiguous. This sequence was found in a man aged 18 to 30 in good health and CMV-seronegative. The CDR3 nucleotides are TGTGCCAGCAGCTTAGTTCTCTACACCTTC. This sequence encodes CASSLVLYTF.